The T cell receptor beta chain under discussion was sequenced for a study of blood T cell repertoires in COVID-19. Study-level background: Sites in the United States, Italy and Spain provided acute and convalescent COVID-19 samples. PBMCs, B-cell-depleted T cells, or T cells were the source of the cDNA or gDNA that made up the material.

In the study's own analysis: Amplification of reference gene primers was used by the study to estimate nucleated cell counts. Libraries were prepared by immunoSEQ multiplex PCR; TCRdb keeps only in-frame clonotypes and omits some of them. Clone size and the V and J calls come from that table; the DNA yielded D and trimming. The profile covers some 120,000 clones, with around 85% appearing a single time and less than 20% taken by the ten largest. Trimming shortened V by 6 bases and J by 7 bases, and 10 bases separated the two germline ends. The CDR3 runs 12 residues. Only a few counts were recorded for this clone.

The material sequenced was peripheral blood. J is TRBJ1-5 and V is TRBV12-3 or TRBV12-4; possibly TRBD1 for D (5 bases). This clonotype originated in a woman in her forties or fifties with acute or convalescent COVID-19. The CDR3 here is CASSADSQPQHF. CDR3 bases: TGTGCCAGCAGCGCTGACAGCCAGCCCCAGCATTTT.